Below, 16 T cell receptor beta chains from the same sample are listed, as sequenced in a study of blood T cells in healthy people across ages. Combining a sample-barcoded 5' primer with a J-beta primer mix, a second PCR ran for roughly 7 to 12 cycles. MiXCR, applied by TCRdb to the 5' RACE reads, yields one record per CDR3 protein. The sample includes 500,000 to 600,000 distinct CDR3 sequences, about 25% of them seen just once. Sequenced: blood. The receptor set was obtained from a woman aged 70 to 79 in good health.

This rearrangement joins TRBV20-1 to TRBJ2-7; maybe TRBD1 (5 bases). The CDR3 length is 15 residues. V lost 0 bases and J 2 bases, leaving 14 bases between the germline ends. Germline V gene lookup returns CDR1 DFQATT and CDR2 SNEGSKA (reference sequence). As DNA, the CDR3 is TGCAGTGCTAGAGATCCCCAGGGTTGGGCCTACGAGCAGTACTTC. Translation gives CSARDPQGWAYEQYF.

The chain combines TRBV5-1 with TRBJ2-1; D call uncertain. The CDR3 is made up of 15 amino acids. The germline V gene encodes CDR1 SGHRS and CDR2 YFSETQ. Trimming removed 1 base from V and 0 bases from J, with 8 bases in between. CDR3 coding DNA: TGCGCCAGCAGCTTGAGGACGAACTCCTACAATGAGCAGTTCTTC. This gives the protein CASSLRTNSYNEQFF.

The chain couples TRBV20-1 to TRBJ2-1, with 14 nucleotides matching TRBD2. Trimming removed 1 base from V and 6 bases from J; junction bases left unmatched: 2. This CDR3 comprises 15 residues. Germline assignment: CDR1 DFQATT and CDR2 SNEGSKA (reference sequence). The CDR3 DNA follows: TGCAGTGCTAGAGGGGGACTAGCGGGGGTCAATGAGCAGTTCTTC. The encoded protein is CSARGGLAGVNEQFF.

V gene TRBV10-3 combines with J gene TRBJ1-3; D is perhaps TRBD1 (6 bases). Germline V gives CDR1 ENHRY, CDR2 SYGVKD. The CDR3 consists of 12 residues. CDR3 residues: CATGAWGNTIYF. The CDR3 DNA is TGTGCTACGGGGGCATGGGGAAACACCATATATTTT.

The table lists this clonotype with a few counts. This chain connects TRBV12-3 or TRBV12-4 to TRBJ1-2; possible D gene TRBD1, 5 bases. CDR3 length: 15 residues. The V end was cut by 5 bases, the J end by 4 bases, with 17 bases between. The CDR3 DNA is TGTGCCAGCAGTATCACTTCAGGGTCGGGCTATGGCTACACCTTC. This gives the protein CASSITSGSGYGYTF.

This clonotype was observed a few times. V usage is TRBV4-2 and J usage is TRBJ2-5; TRBD2 aligns across 9 bases. The V gene end was trimmed by 0 bases and the J gene end by 4 bases; junction bases not matched to a gene: 3. The V gene's germline CDR1 is LGHNA and CDR2 YNFKEQ. CDR3 length equals 15 residues. The CDR3 spells CASSQERGGPETQYF. The CDR3, as DNA: TGTGCCAGCAGCCAAGAGCGGGGGGGACCAGAGACCCAGTACTTC.

V and J are TRBV5-1 and TRBJ2-3; D is perhaps TRBD2 (5 bases). This CDR3 comprises 14 residues. Per the germline V gene, CDR1 is SGHRS and CDR2 is YFSETQ. V was pared by 2 bases and J by 5 bases, with 12 bases between. CDR3 sequence reads: CASSLIGDQDTQYF. In nucleotides, the CDR3 is TGCGCCAGCAGCTTAATCGGGGATCAAGATACGCAGTATTTT.

The chain couples TRBV5-5 to TRBJ1-2; D unresolved. Germline CDR1 and CDR2: SGHKS and YYEKEE (reference sequence). The CDR3 extends over 14 amino acids. V was clipped by 3 bases and J by 0 bases, with 9 bases between them. The CDR3 is CASSSLSANYGYTF. The CDR3 DNA is TGTGCCAGCAGCTCGCTAAGTGCTAACTATGGCTACACCTTC. Using reference TRBV5-5 and TRBJ1-2 for the parts outside the CDR3, the full variable domain is DAGVTQSPTHLIKTRGQQVTLRCSPISGHKSVSWYQQVLGQGPQFIFQYYEKEERGRGNFPDRFSARQFPNYSSELNVNALLLGDSALYLCASSSLSANYGYTFGSGTRLTVV.

J is TRBJ1-4 and V is TRBV20-1, with TRBD1 matching over 8 bases. CDR3 length: 14 amino acids. Germline trimming cut 5 bases from V and 8 bases from J; bases unmatched to any gene: 10. CDR1 is DFQATT and CDR2 is SNEGSKA in the germline V gene (reference sequence). CDR3 loop: CSALPQGAREKLFF. The CDR3 DNA reads as TGCAGTGCTCTTCCTCAGGGGGCGCGGGAAAAACTGTTTTTT.

This clonotype has a handful of counts. The rearrangement uses TRBV18 and TRBJ1-1; D is undetermined. CDR1 and CDR2 (germline): KGHSH, LQKENI. V lost 2 bases, J lost 6 bases, and 13 bases lay in between. The CDR3 spans 14 residues. The CDR3 loop is CASSPSGRGAEAFF. The DNA for the CDR3 is TGTGCCAGCTCACCAAGTGGTAGAGGTGCTGAAGCTTTCTTT.

V gene TRBV7-3 combines with J gene TRBJ2-3; 9 bases map to TRBD2. This CDR3 contains 13 residues. V was pared by 4 bases and J by 7 bases, with 3 bases of the junction left unmatched. Per the germline V gene, CDR1 is SGHTA and CDR2 is FQGTGA. The CDR3 region has the DNA TGTGCCAGCAGCTCAGCGGGGGGCAATACGCAGTATTTT. Its translation is CASSSAGGNTQYF.

The rearrangement uses TRBV2 and TRBJ2-5; the D is unclear. Germline V gene lookup returns CDR1 SNHLY and CDR2 FYNNEI. CDR3 length: 13 residues. V lost 6 bases, J lost 4 bases, and 12 bases lay in between. CDR3 DNA: TGTGCCAGCAGAAGGGATAACCCAGAGACCCAGTACTTC. Its translation is CASRRDNPETQYF.

This clonotype occurred a few times. The chain couples TRBV9 to TRBJ2-1; 8 bases fit TRBD1. Looked up from germline, CDR1 is SGDLS and CDR2 is YYNGEE. CDR3 length: 15 residues. V dropped 1 base and J dropped 1; count of bases not matched to a gene: 1. The CDR3 sequence is CASSVTGGSYNEQFF. The CDR3 DNA reads as TGTGCCAGCAGCGTAACAGGGGGGTCCTACAATGAGCAGTTCTTC.

This clonotype was recorded once. The V call is TRBV12-3 or TRBV12-4, the J call TRBJ1-1; 7 bases fit TRBD1. V trimming: 2 bases; J trimming: 3 bases; junction bases outside the gene matches: 9. This CDR3 spans 16 amino acids. The CDR3 spells CASSLRQGEVDTEAFF. The CDR3 DNA sequence: TGTGCCAGCAGTTTACGACAGGGCGAGGTTGACACTGAAGCTTTCTTT.

The rearrangement joins TRBV7-2 to TRBJ2-7, with 7 bases lining up with TRBD2. Germline lookup yields CDR1 SGHTA and CDR2 FQGNSA. The J segment lost 3 bases and the V segment lost 1 base, leaving 3 bases of the junction unmatched. This CDR3 has 14 amino acids. The CDR3 region has the DNA TGTGCCAGCAGCTTAGAGCGGGGCCTCTACGAGCAGTACTTC. Translating gives CASSLERGLYEQYF.

This clonotype was recorded many times. The V call is TRBV4-2, the J call TRBJ1-5; D is uncertain. The germline V gene encodes CDR1 LGHNA and CDR2 YNFKEQ. This CDR3 contains 15 residues. V dropped 4 bases and J dropped 6 bases, with 16 bases sitting between them. Here the CDR3 reads CASSPLGEGPQPQHF. CDR3 bases: TGTGCCAGCAGCCCTCTCGGGGAGGGTCCTCAGCCCCAGCATTTT.